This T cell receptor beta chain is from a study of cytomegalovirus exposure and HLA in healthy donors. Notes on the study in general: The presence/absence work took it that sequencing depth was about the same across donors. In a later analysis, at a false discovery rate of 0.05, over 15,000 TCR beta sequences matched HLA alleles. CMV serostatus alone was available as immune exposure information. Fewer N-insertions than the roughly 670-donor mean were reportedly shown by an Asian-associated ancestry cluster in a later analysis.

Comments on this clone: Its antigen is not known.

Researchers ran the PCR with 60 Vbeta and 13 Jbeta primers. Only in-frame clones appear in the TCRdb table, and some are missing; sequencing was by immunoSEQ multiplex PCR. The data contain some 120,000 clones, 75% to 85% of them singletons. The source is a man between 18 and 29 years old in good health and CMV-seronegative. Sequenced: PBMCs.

As DNA, the CDR3 is TGCGCCAGCAGTAGTTCAAGTGGTCGGTTGTCTCCCTACGAGCAGTACTTC. This encodes CASSSSSGRLSPYEQYF. The rearrangement joins TRBV5-1 to TRBJ2-7; no definite D call. This CDR3 has 17 residues. Trimming removed 5 bases at V and 2 bases at J, with 23 bases between. Germline lookup yields CDR1 SGHRS and CDR2 YFSETQ.